The next 14 T cell receptor beta chains were all read from a single sample in a study of cytomegalovirus exposure and HLA in healthy donors. Both 60 Vbeta primers and 13 Jbeta primers went into the PCR. Sequencing used immunoSEQ multiplex PCR; TCRdb keeps in-frame clones, though not all of them. The table includes around 150,000 clones, about 75% detected once. Sequencing used PBMCs. The receptor set was obtained from a woman between 50 and 59 years old in good health and CMV-seropositive.

This clone was counted between two and nine times. The CDR3 spells CASRLAGGRRQAGQYF. As DNA, the CDR3 is TGTGCCAGTAGACTAGCGGGGGGCCGCCGCCAAGCGGGGCAGTACTTC. This sequence joins TRBV14 and TRBJ2-7, with 13 bases identical to TRBD2. The germline gives CDR1 SGHDN, CDR2 FVKESK. The J segment lost 9 bases and the V segment lost 9 bases, leaving 17 bases of the junction unmatched. The CDR3 totals 16 residues.

The CDR3: CASSPWAGEQFF. CDR3 DNA: TGTGCCAGCAGCCCTTGGGCCGGTGAGCAGTTCTTC. The rearrangement joins TRBV5-4 to TRBJ2-1; D is uncertain. The CDR3 is 12 residues long. The V and J ends lost 4 bases and 9 bases respectively, with 11 bases between them. Germline assignment: CDR1 SGHNT and CDR2 YYREEE (reference sequence).

This rearrangement joins TRBV16 to TRBJ2-5; no definite D call. This CDR3 is built from 14 residues. V was pared by 1 base and J by 0 bases, with 6 bases between. Germline CDR1 KGHSY, CDR2 FQNENV. CDR3 loop: CASSQFSDQETQYF. CDR3 bases: TGTGCCAGCAGCCAATTCTCAGACCAAGAGACCCAGTACTTC.

The chain joins TRBV10-2 to TRBJ2-1; 7 nucleotides line up with TRBD1. The CDR3 length is 13 residues. The trim removed 7 bases at V and 1 base at J, leaving 1 base unmatched. The germline CDR1 and CDR2 sequences are WSHSY and SAAADI. CDR3 in amino acids: CASKDRSYNEQFF. CDR3 bases: TGCGCCAGCAAGGACAGGTCCTACAATGAGCAGTTCTTC.

This clone was seen once. The chain has TRBV4-3 and TRBJ2-5; TRBD1 might be the D (7 bases). This CDR3 is 17 amino acids long. Germline V gives CDR1 LGHNA, CDR2 YSLEER. V lost 0 bases to trimming and J lost 5 bases, with 19 bases between them. The CDR3: CASSQDNFGGGGETQYF. The CDR3 DNA follows: TGCGCCAGCAGCCAAGATAACTTCGGAGGGGGCGGGGAGACCCAGTACTTC.

This chain links TRBV14 with TRBJ2-7, with D maybe TRBD2 (5 bases). This CDR3 is built from 15 residues. V was pared by 3 bases and J by 3 bases, with 15 bases between. Looked up from germline, CDR1 is SGHDN and CDR2 is FVKESK. DNA for the CDR3: TGTGCCAGCAGCCAGGATACCGGGATAGTCTACGAGCAGTACTTC. This encodes CASSQDTGIVYEQYF.

This chain joins TRBV7-9 and TRBJ2-5; a weak D match, TRBD1 (6 bases). Germline V gives CDR1 SEHNR, CDR2 FQNEAQ (reference sequence). The CDR3 extends over 15 amino acids. V was cut by 6 bases and J by 2 bases, with 16 bases left in between. In nucleotides, the CDR3 is TGTGCCAGCAGTGTCGAGGGGGACCCACAAGAGACCCAGTACTTC. It is translated as CASSVEGDPQETQYF.

This chain joins TRBV4-1 and TRBJ2-1, with D uncertain. V lost 4 bases to trimming and J lost 7 bases, with 14 bases between them. This CDR3 has 14 amino acids. Germline lookup yields CDR1 MGHRA and CDR2 YSYEKL. CDR3 loop: CASSPYSSPNEQFF. For the CDR3, the DNA is TGCGCCAGCAGCCCCTATTCGTCACCTAATGAGCAGTTCTTC.

This clone was seen a few times. The chain is built from TRBV15 and TRBJ2-3; a possible D gene is TRBD2 (6 bases). V was shortened by 1 base and J by 4 bases, with 15 bases between the two germline ends. The length of the CDR3 is 16 residues. CDR1 is LNHNV, CDR2 YYDKDF, per germline (reference sequence). The CDR3 protein is CATSRGIGGAADTQYF. The CDR3 DNA reads TGTGCCACCAGCAGAGGTATAGGAGGGGCGGCAGATACGCAGTATTTT.

The chain recombines TRBV9 with TRBJ2-2, with a weak D call TRBD2 (7 bases). CDR1 and CDR2 (germline): SGDLS, YYNGEE. This CDR3 comprises 16 residues. Trimming took off 0 bases at V and 0 bases at J, with 9 bases between the two ends. For the CDR3, the DNA is TGTGCCAGCAGCGTAGCGGGGGGCTCGAACACCGGGGAGCTGTTTTTT. Residues: CASSVAGGSNTGELFF. Full variable domain (remainder filled in from reference TRBV9 and TRBJ2-2): DSGVTQTPKHLITATGQRVTLRCSPRSGDLSVYWYQQSLDQGLQFLIQYYNGEERAKGNILERFSAQQFPDLHSELNLSSLELGDSALYFCASSVAGGSNTGELFFGEGSRLTVL.

This chain uses TRBV5-6 with TRBJ1-1; 11 bases align to TRBD1. This CDR3 spans 18 amino acids. The germline CDR1 and CDR2 sequences are SGHDT and YYEEEE. V lost 6 bases to trimming and J lost 1 base; unmatched junction nucleotides: 14. In DNA, the CDR3 is TGTGCCAGCACCCCTGGGTGGGACAGGGGGGTCTCGAACACTGAAGCTTTCTTT. The encoded protein is CASTPGWDRGVSNTEAFF.

This clone appeared a few times. This rearrangement joins TRBV18 to TRBJ1-1; the D is unclear. Between the trimmed V and J ends, which lost 3 bases and 0 bases, there was a span of 5 bases. The germline V gene encodes CDR1 KGHSH and CDR2 LQKENI. The CDR3 is made up of 13 amino acids. CDR3 coding DNA: TGTGCCAGCTCACCTGAGTTGAACACTGAAGCTTTCTTT. Protein product: CASSPELNTEAFF.

This chain links TRBV21-1 with TRBJ1-1. TRBV21-1 is a pseudogene. This CDR3 region has 17 residues. CDR3 residues: CASSKSPPGEGNTEAFF. CDR3 DNA sequence: TGTGCCAGCAGCAAATCGCCCCCAGGGGAGGGAAACACTGAAGCTTTCTTT.

The J gene is TRBJ1-5, the V gene TRBV6-1; weak D call: TRBD1 (5 bases). The CDR3 is 18 residues long. The germline V gene encodes CDR1 MNHNS and CDR2 SASEGT. V was clipped by 3 bases and J by 4 bases, with 22 bases between them. As DNA, the CDR3 is TGTGCCAGCAGTGAGTCCCCGATGGGCCCAAGGGGTAATCAGCCCCAGCATTTT. Residues: CASSESPMGPRGNQPQHF.